This passage covers 24 T cell receptor beta chains from one sample sequenced in a study of regulatory T cells in long-lasting Graves disease. The time point: newly diagnosed GD, antithyroid drugs for less than 3 months. PBMCs provided the RNA from which the TCR library was made. The TCR beta library used iRepertoire HTBI primers with Arm-PCR amplification of CDR3. TCRdb passed the multiplex PCR reads through MiXCR, listing each CDR3 protein once. The sample lists 620,000 or so distinct CDR3 sequences, approximately 15% occurring once. Another study also made use of these data, one on T cells in Graves' hyperthyroidism and ophthalmopathy.

Sequenced material: peripheral blood mononuclear cells (PBMCs), taken at new diagnosis, from a patient treated with antithyroid drugs. Receptors were obtained from a woman in her 30s with Graves disease.

This clonotype has more than one count but fewer than ten. V gene TRBV30 combines with J gene TRBJ1-2; the D is unclear. V lost 6 bases and J 4 bases, leaving 18 bases between the germline ends. This CDR3 is 14 amino acids long. From germline, CDR1 is GTSNPN and CDR2 SVGIG (reference sequence). The CDR3 DNA reads as TGTGCCTGCCCCCCCCGCGGGGTAGGCTATGGCTACACCTTC. This gives the protein CACPPRGVGYGYTF.

This clonotype was seen at least ten times. The chain couples TRBV2 to TRBJ2-3; 7 bases line up with TRBD2. This CDR3 is built from 14 residues. V shed 8 bases, J shed 2 bases, and the junction held 7 bases outside the gene matches. Germline assignment: CDR1 SNHLY and CDR2 FYNNEI. As DNA, the CDR3 is TGTGCCAGCTTCGTGGGAGGGTACACAGATACGCAGTATTTT. It yields the protein CASFVGGYTDTQYF. The variable domain in full, with the rest retrieved from reference TRBV2 and TRBJ2-3, is EPEVTQTPSHQVTQMGQEVILRCVPISNHLYFYWYRQILGQKVEFLVSFYNNEISEKSEIFDDQFSVERPDGSNFTLKIRSTKLEDSAMYFCASFVGGYTDTQYFGPGTRLTVL.

This clonotype was seen many times. The chain recombines TRBV7-2 with TRBJ1-1, with D possibly matching TRBD1 (6 bases). This CDR3 is built from 12 residues. CDR1 SGHTA and CDR2 FQGNSA come from the germline V gene. Deletions cut 3 bases from V and 11 bases from J, with 13 bases between. DNA of the CDR3: TGTGCCAGCAGCTTTCCCCCAGGGGAGGCTTTCTTT. Translation: CASSFPPGEAFF.

This clonotype was recorded many times. J is TRBJ1-1 and V is TRBV6-2 or TRBV6-3; D gene uncertain. CDR3 length: 14 residues. Trimming cost V 1 base and J 4 bases, with 10 bases left between them. CDR1 MNHEY and CDR2 SVGEGT come from the germline V gene. Written as DNA, the CDR3 is TGTGCCAGCAGTTACTTGGGGAGGGCCACTGAAGCTTTCTTT. It specifies CASSYLGRATEAFF.

This clonotype was seen repeatedly, ten times or more. The V call is TRBV28, the J call TRBJ2-5; no clear D. The CDR3 is 15 residues long. CDR1 is MDHEN, CDR2 SYDVKM, per germline. V was cut by 5 bases and J by 1 base, with 14 bases left in between. CDR3 sequence (DNA): TGTGCCAGCAGTCCCCACCTTTGGTCCCAAGAGACCCAGTACTTC. Residues: CASSPHLWSQETQYF.

The chain carries TRBV19 and TRBJ2-3; D is undetermined. V lost 6 bases and J 7 bases, leaving 17 bases between the germline ends. Germline lookup yields CDR1 LNHDA and CDR2 SQIVND (reference sequence). This CDR3 has 14 residues. CDR3 in amino acids: CASRPTTNLNTQYF. CDR3 DNA: TGTGCCAGTAGACCTACGACGAATTTGAATACGCAGTATTTT. Supplemented by reference TRBV19 and TRBJ2-3, the full variable domain reads DGGITQSPKYLFRKEGQNVTLSCEQNLNHDAMYWYRQDPGQGLRLIYYSQIVNDFQKGDIAEGYSVSREKKESFPLTVTSAQKNPTAFYLCASRPTTNLNTQYFGPGTRLTVL.

The J gene is TRBJ1-6, the V gene TRBV6-2 or TRBV6-3; tentative D call: TRBD1 (6 bases). The germline V gene has CDR1 MNHEY and CDR2 SVGEGT. The CDR3 is 15 residues long. V was cut by 6 bases and J by 3 bases, with 12 bases left in between. In nucleotides, the CDR3 is TGTGCCAGCAGAATGGACAGCCTCTATAATTCACCCCTCCACTTT. This encodes CASRMDSLYNSPLHF.

The sample holds many counts of this clonotype. The rearrangement links TRBV11-2 to TRBJ1-2, with D perhaps matching TRBD1 (6 bases). The CDR3 has 15 residues. Germline assignment: CDR1 SGHAT and CDR2 FQNNGV. The V end lost 0 bases, the J end lost 7 bases, and 15 bases lay between the germline ends. CDR3: CASSLDWQGRGGYTF. In DNA form, the CDR3 reads TGTGCCAGCAGCTTAGATTGGCAGGGGCGTGGTGGCTACACCTTC.

This clonotype was counted at least ten times. This rearrangement joins TRBV5-1 to TRBJ2-1; D might be TRBD2 (5 bases). Germline values: CDR1 SGHRS, CDR2 YFSETQ. This CDR3 is built from 17 residues. V lost 4 bases and J lost 2, with 19 bases in between. The CDR3 is CASSGRSGRLPYNEQFF. CDR3 DNA: TGCGCCAGCAGCGGGCGGTCGGGAAGGCTCCCCTACAATGAGCAGTTCTTC. Filled out from reference TRBV5-1 and TRBJ2-1, the complete variable domain reads KAGVTQTPRYLIKTRGQQVTLSCSPISGHRSVSWYQQTPGQGLQFLFEYFSETQRNKGNFPGRFSGRQFSNSRSEMNVSTLELGDSALYLCASSGRSGRLPYNEQFFGPGTRLTVL.

This clonotype was found many times. This chain links TRBV20-1 with TRBJ2-7, with 8 bases identical to TRBD1. The CDR3 is made up of 14 amino acids. J was trimmed by 0 bases and V by 2 bases; bases with no gene match: 3. The germline CDR1 and CDR2 sequences are DFQATT and SNEGSKA (reference sequence). This CDR3 reads CSARPDRASYEQYF. The CDR3 nucleotides are TGCAGTGCTAGACCGGACAGGGCCTCCTACGAGCAGTACTTC.

The chain recombines TRBV5-6 with TRBJ2-7; no clear D gene. The germline V gene has CDR1 SGHDT and CDR2 YYEEEE. V gave up 4 bases and J gave up 4 bases, with 15 bases separating them. The CDR3 loop spans 14 amino acids. CDR3 residues: CASSPTPVTYEQYF. The CDR3, as DNA: TGTGCCAGCAGCCCGACACCGGTTACGTACGAGCAGTACTTC.

There are many counts of this clonotype. This sequence joins TRBV2 and TRBJ1-1, with D maybe TRBD1 (5 bases). Germline lookup yields CDR1 SNHLY and CDR2 FYNNEI. The CDR3 extends over 18 amino acids. V lost 6 bases and J 1 base, leaving 24 bases between the germline ends. The CDR3 spells CASSLPSHPDRANTEAFF. The CDR3 DNA reads as TGTGCCAGCAGCCTTCCCTCACACCCCGACAGAGCGAACACTGAAGCTTTCTTT.

This clonotype was counted ten times or more. V gene TRBV28 combines with J gene TRBJ2-1; TRBD2 matches at 10 bases. V shed 5 bases and J 6 bases; nucleotides not matched to a gene: 10. Germline loops: CDR1 MDHEN, CDR2 SYDVKM. The CDR3 spans 16 residues. CDR3 nucleotides: TGTGCCAGCAGTCCGACCCTGGGACTAGCGAGCAATGAGCAGTTCTTC. Translating it yields CASSPTLGLASNEQFF.

In its sample, this clonotype was seen a few times. The rearrangement joins TRBV5-5 to TRBJ2-7; 10 bases agree with TRBD2. Germline V lookup: CDR1 SGHKS, CDR2 YYEKEE (reference sequence). The CDR3 has 16 residues. V gave up 4 bases and J gave up 2 bases; unmatched junction bases: 9. The CDR3 protein is CASSVEPGTSAYEQYF. DNA of the CDR3: TGTGCCAGCAGCGTAGAACCCGGGACTAGCGCCTACGAGCAGTACTTC.

This clonotype was recorded a few times. This chain links TRBV5-1 with TRBJ2-1; 9 bases align to TRBD2. V was pared by 0 bases and J by 9 bases, with 7 bases of the junction left unmatched. The germline gives CDR1 SGHRS, CDR2 YFSETQ. CDR3 length: 15 residues. The CDR3 sequence: CASSLDGLAFGEQFF. CDR3 nucleotides: TGCGCCAGCAGCTTGGATGGACTAGCGTTCGGTGAGCAGTTCTTC.

Ten or more counts support this clonotype. The chain carries TRBV2 and TRBJ2-1; maybe TRBD2 (5 bases). The CDR3 loop spans 16 amino acids. CDR1 is SNHLY, CDR2 FYNNEI, per germline. Between the trimmed V and J ends, which lost 6 bases and 4 bases, there was a span of 19 bases. CDR3 bases: TGTGCCAGCAGCACCCCCGCGGGCAACCCGTACAATGAGCAGTTCTTC. Its protein product is CASSTPAGNPYNEQFF.

This clonotype was seen at least ten times. The chain recombines TRBV2 with TRBJ2-3; no firm D call. The germline CDR1 and CDR2 sequences are SNHLY and FYNNEI. Trimming left V 6 bases short and J 3 bases short, with 13 bases between. This CDR3 region has 14 residues. CDR3 DNA: TGTGCCAGCAGATGGATTCGAGCGACAGATACGCAGTATTTT. Protein sequence: CASRWIRATDTQYF.

This clonotype has just a few counts. The chain recombines TRBV5-1 with TRBJ2-7; tentatively, D is TRBD2 (6 bases). The CDR3 has 16 residues. CDR1 and CDR2 from the germline V gene are SGHRS and YFSETQ. Trimming took 4 bases from V and 0 from J, leaving 17 bases between them. This CDR3 reads CASSPPAGRNSYEQYF. As DNA, the CDR3 is TGCGCCAGCAGCCCCCCCGCGGGGCGCAACTCCTACGAGCAGTACTTC.

This clonotype appeared a few times. This chain joins TRBV6-2 or TRBV6-3 and TRBJ1-2; D is undetermined. Looked up from germline, CDR1 is MNHEY and CDR2 is SVGEGT. This CDR3 region has 13 residues. Trimming removed 7 bases from V and 0 bases from J, with 9 bases in between. The CDR3 sequence: CASTLQSNYGYTF. In DNA form, the CDR3 reads TGTGCCAGCACCTTACAGTCTAACTATGGCTACACCTTC.

The rearrangement uses TRBV4-1 and TRBJ2-2, with TRBD1 matching over 8 bases. The CDR3 extends over 14 amino acids. Germline-derived CDR1 and CDR2 are MGHRA and YSYEKL. J lost 4 bases, V lost 4 bases, and 2 bases had no gene match. CDR3: CASSRTGITGELFF. CDR3 DNA sequence: TGCGCCAGCAGCCGGACAGGGATCACCGGGGAGCTGTTTTTT.

The chain couples TRBV6-1 to TRBJ2-1; 16 nucleotides align to TRBD2. This CDR3 has 15 residues. Trimming took 6 bases from V and 8 from J; bases not matched to a gene: 4. CDR1 is MNHNS and CDR2 is SASEGT in the germline V gene. The CDR3 protein is CASRPGTSGRDEQFF. DNA for the CDR3: TGTGCCAGCAGGCCCGGGACTAGCGGGAGGGATGAGCAGTTCTTC.

This clonotype was counted many times. This sequence joins TRBV27 and TRBJ2-7, with D possibly matching TRBD1 (5 bases). V dropped 6 bases and J dropped 0 bases, with 12 bases sitting between them. Germline loops: CDR1 MNHEY, CDR2 SMNVEV (reference sequence). The CDR3 is 14 residues long. The CDR3 nucleotides read TGTGCCAGCAGCCTGACAGTTACCTCCTACGAGCAGTACTTC. It encodes CASSLTVTSYEQYF.

With regard to this clonotype: A much bigger clone sits one base away, suggesting this may be a read error. CDR3 protein: CAGSYSETSGGPYEQYF. Written as DNA, the CDR3 is TGTGCCGGCAGTTACTCAGAGACTAGCGGGGGGCCCTACGAGCAGTACTTC. J is TRBJ2-7 and V is TRBV6-5, with TRBD2 matching over 13 bases. This CDR3 has 17 amino acids. Germline CDR1 is MNHEY and CDR2 is SVGAGI.

This chain uses TRBV5-4 with TRBJ2-6, with 9 nucleotides matching TRBD1. The CDR3 runs 19 residues. Germline V gene lookup returns CDR1 SGHNT and CDR2 YYREEE (reference sequence). J was trimmed by 4 bases and V by 6 bases; bases with no gene match: 17. The CDR3 coding sequence is TGTGCCAGCACCGCTGCGATTCGGACAGGGGTCCCCGGGGCCAACGTCCTGACTTTC. It specifies CASTAAIRTGVPGANVLTF.